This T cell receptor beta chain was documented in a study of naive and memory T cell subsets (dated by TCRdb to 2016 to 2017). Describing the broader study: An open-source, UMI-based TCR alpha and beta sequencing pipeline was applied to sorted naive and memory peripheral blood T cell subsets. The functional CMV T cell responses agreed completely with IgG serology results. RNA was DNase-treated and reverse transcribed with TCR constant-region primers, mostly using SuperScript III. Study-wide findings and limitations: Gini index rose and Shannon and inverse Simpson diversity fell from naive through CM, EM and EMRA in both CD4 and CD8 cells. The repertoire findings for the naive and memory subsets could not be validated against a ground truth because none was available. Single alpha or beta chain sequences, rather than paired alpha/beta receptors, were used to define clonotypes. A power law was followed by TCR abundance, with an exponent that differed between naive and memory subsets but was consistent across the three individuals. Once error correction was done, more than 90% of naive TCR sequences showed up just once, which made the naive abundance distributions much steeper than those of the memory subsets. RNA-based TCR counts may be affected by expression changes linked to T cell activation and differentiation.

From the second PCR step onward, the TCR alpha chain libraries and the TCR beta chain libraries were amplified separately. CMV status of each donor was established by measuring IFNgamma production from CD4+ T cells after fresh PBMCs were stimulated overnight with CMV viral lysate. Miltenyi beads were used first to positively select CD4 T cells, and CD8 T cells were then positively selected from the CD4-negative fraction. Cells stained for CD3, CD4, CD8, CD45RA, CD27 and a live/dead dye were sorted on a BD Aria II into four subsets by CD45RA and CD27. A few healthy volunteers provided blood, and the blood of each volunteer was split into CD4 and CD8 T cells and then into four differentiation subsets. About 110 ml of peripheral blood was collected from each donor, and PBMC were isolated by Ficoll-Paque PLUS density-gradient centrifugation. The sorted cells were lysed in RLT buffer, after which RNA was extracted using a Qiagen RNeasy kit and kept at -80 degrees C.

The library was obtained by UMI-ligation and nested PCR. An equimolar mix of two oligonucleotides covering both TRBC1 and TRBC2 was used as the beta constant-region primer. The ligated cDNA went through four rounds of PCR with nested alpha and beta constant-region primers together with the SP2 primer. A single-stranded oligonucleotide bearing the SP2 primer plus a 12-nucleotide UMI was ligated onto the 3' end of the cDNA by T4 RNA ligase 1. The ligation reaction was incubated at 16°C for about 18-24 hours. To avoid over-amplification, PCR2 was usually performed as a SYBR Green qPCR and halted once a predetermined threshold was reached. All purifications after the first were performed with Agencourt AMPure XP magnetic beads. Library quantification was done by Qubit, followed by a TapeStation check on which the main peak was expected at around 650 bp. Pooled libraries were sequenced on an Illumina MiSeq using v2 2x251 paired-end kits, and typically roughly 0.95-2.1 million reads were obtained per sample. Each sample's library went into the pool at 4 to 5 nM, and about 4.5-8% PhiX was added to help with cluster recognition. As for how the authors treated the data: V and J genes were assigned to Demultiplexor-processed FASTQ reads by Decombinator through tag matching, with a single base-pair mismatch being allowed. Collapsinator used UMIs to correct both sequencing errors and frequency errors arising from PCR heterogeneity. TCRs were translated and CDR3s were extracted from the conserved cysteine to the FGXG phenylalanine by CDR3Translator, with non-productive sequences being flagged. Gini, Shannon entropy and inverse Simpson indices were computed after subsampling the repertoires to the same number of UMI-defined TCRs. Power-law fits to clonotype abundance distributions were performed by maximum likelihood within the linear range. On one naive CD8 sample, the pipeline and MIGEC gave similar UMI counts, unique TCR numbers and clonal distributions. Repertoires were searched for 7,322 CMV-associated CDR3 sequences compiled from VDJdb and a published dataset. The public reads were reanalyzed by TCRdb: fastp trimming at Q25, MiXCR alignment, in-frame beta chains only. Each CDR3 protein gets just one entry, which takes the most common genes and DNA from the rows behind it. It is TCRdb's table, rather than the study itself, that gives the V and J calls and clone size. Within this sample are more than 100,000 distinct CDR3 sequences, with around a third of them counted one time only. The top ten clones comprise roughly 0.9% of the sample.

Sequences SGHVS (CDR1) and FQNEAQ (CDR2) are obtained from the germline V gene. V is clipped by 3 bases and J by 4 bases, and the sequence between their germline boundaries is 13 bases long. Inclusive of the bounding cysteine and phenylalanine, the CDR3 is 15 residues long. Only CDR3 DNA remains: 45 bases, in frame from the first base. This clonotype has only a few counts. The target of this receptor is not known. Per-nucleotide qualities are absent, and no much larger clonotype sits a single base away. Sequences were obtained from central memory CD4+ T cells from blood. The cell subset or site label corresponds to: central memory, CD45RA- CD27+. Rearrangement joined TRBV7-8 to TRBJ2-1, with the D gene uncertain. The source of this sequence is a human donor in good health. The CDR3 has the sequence CASSFGPAAYNEQFF. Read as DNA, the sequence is TGTGCCAGCAGCTTCGGGCCGGCCGCATACAATGAGCAGTTCTTC.